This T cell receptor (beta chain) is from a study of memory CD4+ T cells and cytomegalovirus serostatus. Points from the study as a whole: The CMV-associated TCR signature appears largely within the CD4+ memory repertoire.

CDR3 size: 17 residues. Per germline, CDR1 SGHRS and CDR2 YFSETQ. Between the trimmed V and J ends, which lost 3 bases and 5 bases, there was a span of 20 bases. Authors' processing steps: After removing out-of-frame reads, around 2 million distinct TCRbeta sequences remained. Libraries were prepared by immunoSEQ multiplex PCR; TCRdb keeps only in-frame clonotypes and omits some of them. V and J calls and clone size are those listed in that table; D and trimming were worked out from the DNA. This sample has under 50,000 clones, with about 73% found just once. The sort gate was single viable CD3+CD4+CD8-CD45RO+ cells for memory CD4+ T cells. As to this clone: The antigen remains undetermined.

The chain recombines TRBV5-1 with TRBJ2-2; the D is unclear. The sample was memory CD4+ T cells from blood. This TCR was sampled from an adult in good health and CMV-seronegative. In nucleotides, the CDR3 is TGCGCCAGCAGCTCCCGGACGGTTGGGAAGGGAACCGGGGAGCTGTTTTTT. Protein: CASSSRTVGKGTGELFF.